These 4 T cell receptor beta chains were sequenced from one sample in a study of T cell clonotyping in hematopoietic cell transplantation. Described time point: recipient sample about 28 days before transplant, after cytoreduction. Clones were read by immunoSEQ multiplex PCR, and TCRdb kept only the in-frame ones, dropping some. The data show around 7,300 clones, about 91% seen once. The material was peripheral blood mononuclear cells, obtained before stem cell transplant. The receptors were sampled from a man between 25 and 39 years old with acute myeloid leukemia. Some clones in this sample may be carry-over from other donors' samples.

V and J are TRBV11-1 and TRBJ2-1; 9 bases line up with TRBD2. The CDR3 spans 16 residues. The trim removed 1 base at V and 8 bases at J, leaving 9 bases unmatched. Germline CDR1 SGHAT, CDR2 FQDESV (reference sequence). The CDR3 spells CASSLVGSGSVYEQFF. The CDR3 nucleotides read TGTGCCAGCAGCTTAGTGGGTAGCGGGAGTGTTTATGAGCAGTTCTTC.

The chain is built from TRBV19 and TRBJ2-1; 8 positions agree with TRBD2. V lost 1 base and J lost 7; bases outside the gene matches: 9. Per the germline V gene, CDR1 is LNHDA and CDR2 is SQIVND (reference sequence). The CDR3 totals 16 residues. As DNA, the CDR3 is TGTGCCAGTAGTATAGGAACGGGAGGGCCTTTTAATGAGCAGTTCTTC. Its protein product is CASSIGTGGPFNEQFF.

The chain carries TRBV11-3 and TRBJ2-6; D ambiguous. The V gene's germline CDR1 is SGHNT and CDR2 YENEEA. Trimming cost V 2 bases and J 0 bases, with 8 bases left between them. The CDR3 runs 16 residues. This chain's CDR3 is CASSLSDNSGANVLTF. As DNA, the CDR3 is TGTGCCAGCAGCTTATCCGACAACTCTGGGGCCAACGTCCTGACTTTC.

CDR3 DNA: TGTGCCAGCAGCCAAGTCCGGACAGGGGTTCTTGGCTACACCTTC. It codes for CASSQVRTGVLGYTF. J is TRBJ1-2 and V is TRBV14, with TRBD1 matching 9 bases. This CDR3 region has 15 residues. In germline, CDR1 is SGHDN, CDR2 FVKESK. V trimming: 1 base; J trimming: 7 bases; junction bases outside the gene matches: 7.